This TCR beta chain was recovered during a study of T cell repertoires in cytomegalovirus infection. For the study at large: Matching HLA type and CMV infection were both indicated by public TCR beta signatures.

TCRdb re-called the reads through MiXCR, storing one row per CDR3 protein. The data show 650,000 to 900,000 distinct CDR3 sequences, 29% seen once. General study results and limits: HLA-C-restricted CMV-specific TCR beta clonotypes prevailed in the ex vivo response.

Notes on this clonotype: As yet, its antigen is unknown.

Germline CDR1 MNHEY, CDR2 SMNVEV (reference sequence). The CDR3 extends over 18 amino acids. V lost 8 bases and J lost 0; bases outside the gene matches: 17. The material was cultured CD8+ T cells from PBMCs, obtained from culture after CMV antigen stimulation. The receptor's source is a human donor in good health (CMV status not recorded). Some clones in this sample may be carry-over from other donors' samples. The chain couples TRBV27 to TRBJ1-1, with 8 bases fitting TRBD1. CDR3 nucleotides: TGTGCCAGCGGGCGCCAAGCAGGGGGCGAGTGGATGAACACTGAAGCTTTCTTT. It is translated as CASGRQAGGEWMNTEAFF.